These 20 T cell receptor beta chains share one sample of origin, sequenced in a study of control samples from healthy donors and cancer patients (dated by TCRdb to about 2020). Receptor amplification or capture employed the immunoSEQ multiplex PCR assay. The clones in this table, taken by TCRdb from immuneACCESS, are in-frame only. Not every clone is retained; where verified, under half of the shortfall comes from an unresolved V gene, and the cause of the rest is unknown. Recorded for this sample are about 67,000 clones; about 87% of them occurred a single time. Together, the top ten hold around 2% of the sample. The sequenced material came from PBMCs. These receptor sequences come from a woman aged 50 to 60 with head and neck cancer.

The chain combines TRBV6-5 with TRBJ1-5, with D possibly being TRBD1 (5 bases). Between the trimmed V and J ends, which lost 8 bases and 7 bases, there was a span of 15 bases. CDR1 and CDR2 (germline): MNHEY, SVGAGI. This CDR3 is 13 amino acids long. The CDR3 nucleotides read TGTGCCAGCGCCGGGACGAGAGGCCAGCCCCAGCATTTT. This codes for CASAGTRGQPQHF.

This CDR3 is CASSLGTSGGYEQYF. The CDR3 DNA reads TGTGCCAGCAGCTTGGGGACTAGCGGAGGTTACGAGCAGTACTTC. V and J are TRBV7-3 and TRBJ2-7; 11 bases align to TRBD2. The CDR3 covers 15 residues. Germline V gives CDR1 SGHTA, CDR2 FQGTGA. The V segment lost 3 bases and the J segment 4 bases; nucleotides outside the gene matches: 5.

This clone was recorded only once. The V call is TRBV18, the J call TRBJ1-1; the match to TRBD1 covers 8 bases. V shed 6 bases and J 0 bases; nucleotides not matched to a gene: 6. Per germline, CDR1 KGHSH and CDR2 LQKENI. The CDR3 covers 15 residues. CDR3 DNA sequence: TGTGCCAGCTCGCTCGACAGGGGCATGAACACTGAAGCTTTCTTT. The encoded protein is CASSLDRGMNTEAFF. The variable domain in full, completed from reference TRBV18 and TRBJ1-1, reads NAGVMQNPRHLVRRRGQEARLRCSPMKGHSHVYWYRQLPEEGLKFMVYLQKENIIDESGMPKERFSAEFPKEGPSILRIQQVVRGDSAAYFCASSLDRGMNTEAFFGQGTRLTVV.

This chain links TRBV5-8 with TRBJ2-5; 14 bases are a match to TRBD2. CDR3 size: 17 residues. Germline V gene lookup returns CDR1 SGHTS and CDR2 YDEGEE. The V segment lost 0 bases and the J segment 2 bases; nucleotides outside the gene matches: 3. The CDR3 spells CASSLGGLAGVQETQYF. In nucleotides, the CDR3 is TGTGCCAGCAGCTTGGGGGGACTAGCGGGGGTACAAGAGACCCAGTACTTC.

The chain couples TRBV11-2 to TRBJ2-5; TRBD1 aligns across 9 bases. The CDR3 spans 14 residues. V trimming: 6 bases; J trimming: 5 bases; junction bases outside the gene matches: 7. Germline values: CDR1 SGHAT, CDR2 FQNNGV. The CDR3 DNA reads as TGTGCCAGCAGATCCACAGGGGGCTGGGAGACCCAGTACTTC. This translates into CASRSTGGWETQYF.

This chain connects TRBV6-2 or TRBV6-3 to TRBJ1-5, with a weak D call TRBD1 (6 bases). This CDR3 is built from 13 residues. Germline assignment: CDR1 MNHEY and CDR2 SVGEGT. Between the trimmed V and J ends, which lost 4 bases and 7 bases, there was a span of 11 bases. CDR3 in amino acids: CASSSIDRQPQHF. In DNA form, the CDR3 reads TGTGCCAGCAGTTCCATCGACAGGCAGCCCCAGCATTTT.

This chain links TRBV11-2 with TRBJ2-2; D perhaps matches TRBD2 (7 bases). The length of the CDR3 is 18 residues. The germline gives CDR1 SGHAT, CDR2 FQNNGV. Trimming pared 5 bases from V and 5 bases from J, leaving 24 bases between. The DNA for the CDR3 is TGTGCCAGCAGCCCCCGGGTAGGGGGGGCGCTGAATACCGGGGAGCTGTTTTTT. Protein product: CASSPRVGGALNTGELFF.

The chain couples TRBV2 to TRBJ2-1, with 7 bases identical to TRBD1. The CDR3 is 15 residues long. Trimming removed 6 bases from V and 0 bases from J; junction bases left unmatched: 5. CDR1 and CDR2 from the germline V gene are SNHLY and FYNNEI. The CDR3 loop reads CASSQTGSSYNEQFF. The CDR3 DNA reads TGTGCCAGCAGCCAGACAGGGAGCTCCTACAATGAGCAGTTCTTC. Using reference TRBV2 and TRBJ2-1 for the parts outside the CDR3, the full variable domain is EPEVTQTPSHQVTQMGQEVILRCVPISNHLYFYWYRQILGQKVEFLVSFYNNEISEKSEIFDDQFSVERPDGSNFTLKIRSTKLEDSAMYFCASSQTGSSYNEQFFGPGTRLTVL.

V gene TRBV30 combines with J gene TRBJ1-1; D remains unclear. The CDR3 spans 14 residues. With 3 bases removed from V and 3 bases from J, the gap between germline ends came to 14 bases. Germline V gene data show CDR1 as GTSNPN and CDR2 as SVGIG (reference sequence). The CDR3 DNA reads as TGTGCCTGGAGAATTAGGGTAACGGACACTGAAGCTTTCTTT. Its protein product is CAWRIRVTDTEAFF.

The genes are TRBV5-1 and TRBJ2-2; no firm D call. Germline CDR1 and CDR2: SGHRS and YFSETQ. The V end was cut by 2 bases, the J end by 0 bases, with 8 bases between. The CDR3 length is 15 residues. The CDR3 region has the DNA TGCGCCAGCAGCTTTCTGAACCCGAACACCGGGGAGCTGTTTTTT. Amino acid sequence: CASSFLNPNTGELFF.

The gene calls are TRBV6-5 and TRBJ2-3; D is possibly TRBD1 (6 bases). The CDR3 is 14 amino acids. V lost 5 bases, J lost 4 bases, and 13 bases lay in between. The germline gives CDR1 MNHEY, CDR2 SVGAGI. CDR3: CASSQRGQADTQYF. The CDR3 DNA sequence: TGTGCCAGCAGTCAAAGGGGACAAGCAGATACGCAGTATTTT.

The chain carries TRBV2 and TRBJ2-3; D possibly corresponds to TRBD2 (6 bases). V was shortened by 6 bases and J by 0 bases, with 13 bases between the two germline ends. Germline CDR1 SNHLY, CDR2 FYNNEI. CDR3 length: 15 residues. CDR3 sequence reads: CASRAWGGSTDTQYF. In nucleotides, the CDR3 is TGTGCCAGCAGGGCCTGGGGAGGAAGCACAGATACGCAGTATTTT.

The CDR3 region has the DNA TGTGCCAGCAGCCAAAGGGGGATCTATGGCTACACCTTC. As protein: CASSQRGIYGYTF. The chain joins TRBV3-1 (or the pseudogene TRBV3-2) to TRBJ1-2, with D possibly matching TRBD1 (6 bases). Trimming left V 2 bases short and J 4 bases short, with 8 bases between. Germline V gene data show CDR1 as LGHDT and CDR2 as YNNKEL (reference sequence). The CDR3 has 13 amino acids.

The CDR3 nucleotides are TGTGCCAGCAGTTTCACCTCAGGACGGGGGAAAAAACTGTTTTTT. This codes for CASSFTSGRGKKLFF. The chain joins TRBV28 to TRBJ1-4; weak D call: TRBD1 (5 bases). CDR1 is MDHEN, CDR2 SYDVKM, per germline. The CDR3 sequence is 15 residues long. V was clipped by 3 bases and J by 9 bases, with 17 bases between them.

This chain links TRBV7-9 with TRBJ1-2, with 9 bases lining up with TRBD1. J was trimmed by 8 bases and V by 6 bases; bases with no gene match: 7. This CDR3 contains 13 residues. Germline CDR1 and CDR2: SEHNR and FQNEAQ (reference sequence). This CDR3 is CASRLDRGGGYTF. CDR3 nucleotides: TGTGCCAGCAGGCTGGACAGGGGTGGCGGCTACACCTTC.

The J gene is TRBJ2-1, the V gene TRBV14; 7 nucleotides align to TRBD2. The CDR3 loop spans 15 amino acids. With 4 bases clipped from V and 8 bases from J, the junction kept 11 bases outside the gene matches. Germline CDR1 SGHDN, CDR2 FVKESK. Here the CDR3 DNA reads TGTGCCAGCAGCCCCGAGAGGGAGGGGTGTTATGAGCAGTTCTTC. Protein sequence: CASSPEREGCYEQFF.

V is TRBV6-5 and J is TRBJ1-2; possible D gene TRBD1, 5 bases. This CDR3 contains 13 residues. V was pared by 8 bases and J by 4 bases, with 14 bases between. CDR1 and CDR2 (germline): MNHEY, SVGAGI. In nucleotides, the CDR3 is TGTGCCAGCTCTCGTGGACACCGCTATGGCTACACCTTC. Encoded protein: CASSRGHRYGYTF.

This chain links TRBV5-1 with TRBJ1-1; perhaps TRBD1 as D (6 bases). V lost 7 bases and J 6 bases, leaving 16 bases between the germline ends. CDR1 is SGHRS and CDR2 is YFSETQ in the germline V gene. CDR3 size: 13 residues. Here the CDR3 reads CASCRQGRAEAFF. For the CDR3, the DNA is TGCGCCAGCTGCCGCCAGGGGAGGGCTGAAGCTTTCTTT.

The chain uses TRBV7-2 and TRBJ1-2; no clear D. In germline, CDR1 is SGHTA, CDR2 FQGNSA. The CDR3 consists of 15 residues. V was trimmed by 4 bases and J by 8 bases, leaving 20 bases between them. CDR3 residues: CASSSPTILTRGYTF. CDR3 nucleotides: TGTGCCAGCAGCTCCCCTACAATTCTAACGCGAGGCTACACCTTC.

The V and J genes are TRBV5-8 and TRBJ2-3, with D hard to call. Per germline, CDR1 SGHTS and CDR2 YDEGEE. The CDR3 is 16 amino acids. The V end lost 0 bases, the J end lost 4 bases, and 15 bases lay between the germline ends. In nucleotides, the CDR3 is TGTGCCAGCAGCTTGGAAGGTTACGAGATGGCAGATACGCAGTATTTT. Residues: CASSLEGYEMADTQYF. The whole variable domain, filled in from reference TRBV5-8 and TRBJ2-3, reads EAGVTQSPTHLIKTRGQQATLRCSPISGHTSVYWYQQALGLGLQFLLWYDEGEERNRGNFPPRFSGRQFPNYSSELNVNALELEDSALYLCASSLEGYEMADTQYFGPGTRLTVL.